This is a list of T cell receptor beta chains from one sample in a study of vaccination effects on CD4 cells after COVID-19. Sequencing was performed with immunoSEQ multiplex PCR; in TCRdb, only in-frame clones are kept and a portion is missing. The sample lists 84,000 or so clones; over 75% were seen once. These receptors' antigens are unknown. The sample was CD4+ T cells from PBMCs cultured with HCoV-OC43 spike peptides, taken after COVID-19 vaccination. These receptor sequences come from a human donor who received a COVID-19 vaccine. Both conserved end residues are part of each CDR3.

v_call	cdr3_length	j_call	cdr3_aa
TRBV20-1	11	TRBJ1-6	CSARTGFTLHF
TRBV19	15	TRBJ1-6	CASSMGAAYNSPLHF
TRBV7-9	14	TRBJ2-3	CASSIGTSTDTQYF
TRBV14	15	TRBJ1-6	CASSQDRVGNSPLHF
TRBV12-1	14	TRBJ2-2	CASSFGYNTGELFF
TRBV30	15	TRBJ1-6	CAWMYRDTYNSPLHF
TRBV7-2	14	TRBJ2-3	CASRPSGGPDTQYF
TRBV18	17	TRBJ2-3	CASSPPFASPRTDTQYF
TRBV11-2	16	TRBJ1-2	CASSKRAWGQDYGYTF
TRBV25-1	16	TRBJ2-2	CASRNSGTGVTGELFF
TRBV7-3	15	TRBJ2-3	CASSSGGSLTDTQYF
TRBV5-1	14	TRBJ1-1	CASSPGTLNTEAFF
TRBV28	10	TRBJ1-3	CASSGNTIYF
TRBV24-1	17	TRBJ2-6	CATSPGGDSSGANVLTF
TRBV24-1	13	TRBJ2-2	CATARGGNGELFF
TRBV6-6	15	TRBJ1-1	CASNSSPGGGTEAFF
TRBV5-1	14	TRBJ1-1	CASSFSGGITEAFF
TRBV6-5	15	TRBJ1-5	CASKSGTGNNQPQHF
TRBV6-2/TRBV6-3	13	TRBJ1-1	CASSSHVYTEAFF
TRBV27	11	TRBJ1-1	CASRQGLEAFF
TRBV27	16	TRBJ2-3	CASSPIAGGYTDTQYF
TRBV24-1	15	TRBJ2-3	CATSDVAGGRDTQYF
TRBV27	16	TRBJ2-3	CASSGQQGASTDTQYF
TRBV5-1	14	TRBJ2-2	CASSSDFHTGELFF
TRBV24-1	14	TRBJ2-6	CATSGGPGANVLTF
TRBV2	14	TRBJ2-2	CASSLMMGTGELFF
TRBV19	13	TRBJ2-3	CASRDRGRYTQYF
TRBV7-2	15	TRBJ2-3	CASSLVGSGTDTQYF
TRBV7-2	15	TRBJ1-6	CASSFLRTYNSPLHF
TRBV7-9	17	TRBJ1-1	CASSLDWGQGAGTEAFF
TRBV5-1	18	TRBJ1-4	CASARGDSLLATNEKLFF
TRBV5-1	14	TRBJ2-5	CASSQGGSLETQYF
TRBV10-1	15	TRBJ1-1	CASSPGQARDTEAFF
TRBV9	14	TRBJ2-2	CASSADIGIGELFF
TRBV11-1	13	TRBJ2-1	CASSPSSYNEQFF
TRBV4-3	14	TRBJ2-2	CASSQIQRTGELFF
TRBV2	13	TRBJ1-2	CASIRTGTDGYTF
TRBV30	16	TRBJ2-3	CAWSLGIRGPGNTQYF
TRBV24-1	15	TRBJ2-4	CATSDPRHPQNIQYF
TRBV4-1	16	TRBJ2-2	CASSQAPGQGAGELFF
TRBV5-1	14	TRBJ2-5	CASSAGDGKETQYF
TRBV25-1	12	TRBJ1-5	CASSNFNQPQHF
TRBV19	15	TRBJ1-1	CASTTRWVLNTEAFF
TRBV28	11	TRBJ1-2	CATMDRSGYTF
TRBV2	15	TRBJ1-6	CASVAGRGYNSPLHF
TRBV18	13	TRBJ1-2	CASSPSTTAWYTF
TRBV19	14	TRBJ1-4	CASSNRGFKEKLFF
TRBV5-1	14	TRBJ2-3	CASSTSRDGDTQYF
TRBV18	15	TRBJ1-2	CASSPVQGVDYGYTF
TRBV5-1	14	TRBJ2-1	CASSLVVGNNEQFF
TRBV7-6	12	TRBJ1-4	CASSLFGEKLFF
TRBV24-1	16	TRBJ2-5	CATSERTSGEKETQYF
TRBV19	20	TRBJ1-5	CASTTKSLRQGPWGNQPQHF
TRBV9	13	TRBJ2-1	CASSPGQYGEQFF
TRBV5-4	13	TRBJ1-1	CASSGQLNTEAFF
TRBV2	14	TRBJ1-5	CASTERQGGQPQHF
TRBV9	17	TRBJ2-3	CASSVAPSGASTDTQYF